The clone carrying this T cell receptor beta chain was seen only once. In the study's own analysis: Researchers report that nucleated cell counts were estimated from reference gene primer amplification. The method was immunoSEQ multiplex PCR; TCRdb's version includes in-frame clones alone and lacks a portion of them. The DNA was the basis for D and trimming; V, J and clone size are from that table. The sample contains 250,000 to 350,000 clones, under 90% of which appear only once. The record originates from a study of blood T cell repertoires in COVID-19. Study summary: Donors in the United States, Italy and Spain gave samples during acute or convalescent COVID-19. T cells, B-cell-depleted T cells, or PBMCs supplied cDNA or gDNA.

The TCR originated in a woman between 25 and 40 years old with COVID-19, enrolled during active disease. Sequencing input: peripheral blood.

The CDR3 DNA reads as TGTGCCAGTAGTTTCGAGGGTCATTATAGCAATCAGCCCCAGCATTTT. This sequence encodes CASSFEGHYSNQPQHF. The V call is TRBV19, the J call TRBJ1-5; D is undetermined. Germline-derived CDR1 and CDR2 are LNHDA and SQIVND (reference sequence). V dropped 5 bases and J dropped 0 bases, with 14 bases sitting between them. The CDR3 sequence is 16 residues long.